The rows below give T cell receptor beta chains drawn from one sample of a study of T cell changes during pregnancy in multiple sclerosis. TCRdb's copy holds only in-frame clones and misses some; the assay was immunoSEQ multiplex PCR. Of about 70,000 clones listed, roughly 92% are singletons. Sample: CD8+ T cells from peripheral blood mononuclear cells, taken in the third trimester of pregnancy. These receptors were taken from a female donor in good health, enrolled as a control in a pregnancy study. Both conserved end residues are part of each CDR3. Each record gives: CDR3 protein, CDR3 length, V gene.

cdr3_aa: CASSPQGSNYGYTF
cdr3_length: 14
v_call: TRBV5-6

cdr3_aa: CASSEVTALMTYEQYF
cdr3_length: 16
v_call: TRBV2

cdr3_aa: CASKGQGPYEQYF
cdr3_length: 13
v_call: TRBV6-5

cdr3_aa: CASSAGQGVYEQYF
cdr3_length: 14
v_call: TRBV27

cdr3_aa: CASSDGGAQYF
cdr3_length: 11
v_call: TRBV2

cdr3_aa: CASSPTGLGYEQYF
cdr3_length: 14
v_call: TRBV5-6

cdr3_aa: CASSRDRGALNTEAFF
cdr3_length: 16
v_call: TRBV19

cdr3_aa: CASSPSYEQYF
cdr3_length: 11
v_call: TRBV2

cdr3_aa: CASSILQGNNEQFF
cdr3_length: 14
v_call: TRBV19

cdr3_aa: CASSLSGPGLAGTENIQYF
cdr3_length: 19
v_call: TRBV27

cdr3_aa: CASSLSGTGENEQFF
cdr3_length: 15
v_call: TRBV27

cdr3_aa: CASSLGLHRPAEAFF
cdr3_length: 15
v_call: TRBV13

cdr3_aa: CASSLVWRRGNQPQHF
cdr3_length: 16
v_call: TRBV5-8

cdr3_aa: CASSPRQGVNYGYTF
cdr3_length: 15
v_call: TRBV5-4

cdr3_aa: CASSQEGAANTEAFF
cdr3_length: 15
v_call: TRBV4-2

cdr3_aa: CSVEGLAGVQNTQYF
cdr3_length: 15
v_call: TRBV29-1

cdr3_aa: CASSVAEVIADNYEQYF
cdr3_length: 17
v_call: TRBV9

cdr3_aa: CATSRDEVWRTQETQYF
cdr3_length: 17
v_call: TRBV15